The rows below give T cell receptor beta chains drawn from one sample of a study of vaccination and CD4 T cells after COVID-19. One entry per CDR3 protein results from TCRdb running MiXCR on the PCR reads. The data contain 5,500 to 9,000 distinct CDR3 sequences, 25% of them singletons. These TCRs' antigens remain unknown. Here the sequenced sample was CD4+ T cells from blood, cultured in vitro, taken after SARS-CoV-2 vaccination. The receptors shown here come from a human donor who had recovered from COVID-19. Each CDR3 is given with its conserved first and last residue. A D gene is named only where the DNA matches it firmly. Clone size appears in some rows only: once, few, many, or a class for an expanded clone.

j_call,clone_size,d_call,v_call,cdr3_nt,cdr3_aa
TRBJ2-7,.,.,TRBV20-1,TGCAGTGCTCTAGAAACCGGTCAGGAATCCTACGAGCAGTACTTC,CSALETGQESYEQYF
TRBJ1-1,.,TRBD1,TRBV6-1,TGTGCCAGCAGTGAAGTACGAGCAGGGGGGGGTGAAGCTTTCTTT,CASSEVRAGGGEAFF
TRBJ2-4,.,TRBD1,TRBV7-9,TGTGCCAGCAGCTTAGGAGGACAGGGGGGCAACATTCAGTACTTC,CASSLGGQGGNIQYF
TRBJ2-3,medium-sized,TRBD2,TRBV20-1,TGCAGTGCTAGAGCCGGGACTAGCGGGGGGTATACGCAGTATTTT,CSARAGTSGGYTQYF
TRBJ2-3,medium-sized,TRBD2,TRBV10-3,TGTGCCATCCTAGCGGGGTGGGGCACAGATACGCAGTATTTT,CAILAGWGTDTQYF
TRBJ2-7,medium-sized,TRBD2,TRBV6-2/TRBV6-3,TGTGCCAGCAGCATTAGCGGGAGGGCCAACGAGCAGTACTTC,CASSISGRANEQYF
TRBJ1-5,few,.,TRBV20-1,TGCAGTGCTAGAGGACAGGCGACACAACATGGGCAGCCCCAGCATTTT,CSARGQATQHGQPQHF
TRBJ1-1,few,.,TRBV28,TGTGCCAGCAGCCAATTGGACAATCAGGACACTGAAGCTTTCTTT,CASSQLDNQDTEAFF
TRBJ2-7,.,TRBD2,TRBV7-6,TGTGCCAGCAGCTTAGGTCTAGCGGGCGAGCAGTACTTC,CASSLGLAGEQYF
TRBJ2-1,.,.,TRBV7-3,TGTGCCAGCACCCTGGGGGCGGGAGTTGCCTACAATGAGCAGTTCTTC,CASTLGAGVAYNEQFF
TRBJ2-3,.,.,TRBV24-1,TGTGCCTCGCAGGGTGAATCAGATACGCAGTATTTT,CASQGESDTQYF
TRBJ2-7,.,TRBD1,TRBV18,TGTGCCAGCTCACCCCGGGACAGGGGAGGCTACGAGCAGTACTTC,CASSPRDRGGYEQYF
TRBJ2-7,.,.,TRBV20-1,TGCAGTGCCGGATCACAGACTGGGTACGAGCAGTACTTC,CSAGSQTGYEQYF
TRBJ2-3,few,TRBD1,TRBV20-1,TGCAGTGCTAGAGACCCGAGGACAGGTCCCGATACGCAGTATTTT,CSARDPRTGPDTQYF
TRBJ2-1,few,TRBD2,TRBV28,TGTGCCAGCGTAAGGCTAGCGGGTGGGGGGGAGTTCTTC,CASVRLAGGGEFF
TRBJ1-2,.,.,TRBV6-1,TGTGCCAGCAGTCAACTTTCAGGGGCCTATGGCTACACCTTC,CASSQLSGAYGYTF
TRBJ2-7,.,TRBD1,TRBV20-1,TGCAGTGCTAGAGCAGGGGGCTCTTTATACGAGCAGTACTTC,CSARAGGSLYEQYF
TRBJ2-6,once,.,TRBV19,TGTGCCAGTAGTCCCCCCGGGACCGCCGCCACTGGGGCCAACGTCCTGACTTTC,CASSPPGTAATGANVLTF
TRBJ1-1,few,.,TRBV6-1,TGTGCCAGCACCAAGACAGCGAACACTGAAGCTTTCTTT,CASTKTANTEAFF
TRBJ1-2,few,TRBD1,TRBV20-1,TGCAGTGCGTCCGACAGGGGGTCGGGTAACTATGGCTACACCTTC,CSASDRGSGNYGYTF
TRBJ1-1,.,.,TRBV28,TGTGCCAGCAGCCTGACAGGAAACACTGAAGCTTTCTTT,CASSLTGNTEAFF
TRBJ2-3,.,.,TRBV7-9,TGTGCCAGCAGCTTGGGGGACACCGTAGGGACAGATACGCAGTATTTT,CASSLGDTVGTDTQYF
TRBJ1-5,few,TRBD1,TRBV20-1,TGCAGTGCCAGACAGGGTAATCAGCCCCAGCATTTT,CSARQGNQPQHF
TRBJ2-5,medium-sized,TRBD1,TRBV6-1,TGTGCCAGCAGTGATTGGGGACAGCAAGAGACCCAGTACTTC,CASSDWGQQETQYF
TRBJ1-5,.,.,TRBV6-1,TGTGCCAGCAGTGAGCCGGGGGGCAGACAGCCCCAGCATTTT,CASSEPGGRQPQHF
TRBJ2-1,.,.,TRBV6-4,TGTGCCAGCAGTGACAGGGCGGGTAGTACCGGGGCCAAGCAGTTCTTC,CASSDRAGSTGAKQFF
TRBJ1-6,.,.,TRBV6-4,TGTGCCAGCAGTGTCTACCGGAATTCACCCCTCCACTTT,CASSVYRNSPLHF
TRBJ1-2,.,.,TRBV2,TGTGCCAGCAGTGTCGTCAGCTCGTATGGCTACACCTTC,CASSVVSSYGYTF
TRBJ2-1,.,.,TRBV7-9,TGTGCCAGCAGCCCCTCGGTCGACAATGAGCAGTTCTTC,CASSPSVDNEQFF
TRBJ2-7,.,.,TRBV25-1,TGTGCCAGCAGAAGTGCATCAAATTCGCAACTCTTC,CASRSASNSQLF
TRBJ1-1,.,TRBD1,TRBV28,TGTGCCAGCAGTTTAACAGGGGATTTAGCTGAAGCTTTCTTT,CASSLTGDLAEAFF
TRBJ1-1,few,.,TRBV24-1,TGTGCCACCAGTGAACAGGGTAACACTGAAGCTTTCTTT,CATSEQGNTEAFF
TRBJ2-1,.,TRBD2,TRBV25-1,TGTGCCAGCAGTGAGAGGCAAGCCGGGAGGAAGCAGTTCTTC,CASSERQAGRKQFF
TRBJ1-1,.,.,TRBV6-1,TGTGCCAGCAGTGATTCCGGGCGGGGAGCTTTCTTT,CASSDSGRGAFF
TRBJ2-1,.,TRBD2,TRBV6-2/TRBV6-3,TGTGCCAGCAGTAGAGGACTAGCGGGAGTTAATGAGCAGTTCTTC,CASSRGLAGVNEQFF
TRBJ2-5,.,.,TRBV20-1,TGCAGTGGCGAGAGGGTCCAAGAGACCCAGTACTTC,CSGERVQETQYF
TRBJ2-3,few,TRBD2,TRBV6-1,TGTGCCAGCACCAGACTAGCGGGGGGCTTCACAGATACGCAGTATTTT,CASTRLAGGFTDTQYF
TRBJ1-6,medium-sized,TRBD1,TRBV20-1,TGCAGTGCTAGAGCAGGCGGACAGGGCCATAATTCACCCCTCCACTTT,CSARAGGQGHNSPLHF
TRBJ2-7,few,.,TRBV7-9,TGTGCCGGCAGCTTAAGGGGGGTTGGAGCCCACGAGCAGTACTTC,CAGSLRGVGAHEQYF
TRBJ1-2,few,.,TRBV20-1,TGCAGTGCACAGAGAATACTCAACTATGGCTACACCTTC,CSAQRILNYGYTF
TRBJ1-5,few,.,TRBV7-2,TGTGCCAGCAGCTTAGCAGGATATAGCAATCAGCCCCAGCATTTT,CASSLAGYSNQPQHF
TRBJ2-2,.,TRBD2,TRBV4-3,TGCGCCAGCAGCCAAAAGGGAGGGCAGGGCACCGGGGAGCTGTTTTTT,CASSQKGGQGTGELFF
TRBJ1-1,.,TRBD1,TRBV6-5,TGTGCCAGCAGTTATTCGTCATGGACAGGGGAATATACTGAAGCTTTCTTT,CASSYSSWTGEYTEAFF
TRBJ2-7,few,TRBD2,TRBV6-2/TRBV6-3,TGTGCCAGCAGTAAAGAGCGGGAACCCTCCTACGAGCAGTACTTC,CASSKEREPSYEQYF
TRBJ1-1,.,TRBD1,TRBV6-1,TGTGCCAGCAGTCACCGGGGACAGGGTTTAGCTGAAGCTTTCTTT,CASSHRGQGLAEAFF
TRBJ2-3,.,TRBD1,TRBV4-1,TGCGCCAGCAGCCAAGATCGAGGGGGCTACGGCACAGATACGCAGTATTTT,CASSQDRGGYGTDTQYF
TRBJ2-1,.,TRBD2,TRBV5-1,TGCGCCAGCAGCTTGGAGGGAGGGGCCTACAATGAGCAGTTCTTC,CASSLEGGAYNEQFF
TRBJ2-1,.,.,TRBV10-1,TGCGCCAGCAGTGGCCGGCGACATTCGGTTGGCGATGAGCAGTTCTTC,CASSGRRHSVGDEQFF
TRBJ2-7,.,TRBD2,TRBV28,TGTGCCAGCAGTCCGAGTGCTAGCGGGAGGGGCGAGCAGTACTTC,CASSPSASGRGEQYF
TRBJ2-3,few,.,TRBV20-1,TGCAGTGCCCAAATACCAGGTAGCACAGATACGCAGTATTTT,CSAQIPGSTDTQYF
TRBJ1-2,.,TRBD1,TRBV27,TGTGCCAGCAGCGCGGACCGCAACAGGGGGGTCGTTGGCTACACCTTC,CASSADRNRGVVGYTF
TRBJ1-2,.,TRBD1,TRBV7-9,TGTGCCAGCAGCTTAGGGACAGGTTCGGAAGGCTACACCTTC,CASSLGTGSEGYTF
TRBJ2-1,few,TRBD2,TRBV20-1,TGCAGTGCTAGAGGGGCTAGCGGGGGGAGCTCCTACAATGAGCAGTTCTTC,CSARGASGGSSYNEQFF
TRBJ1-5,medium-sized,.,TRBV27,TGTGCCAGCAGTTTCCTCGGGACGGAGTCTATAACGCTCCAGCATTTT,CASSFLGTESITLQHF
TRBJ2-7,.,.,TRBV5-5,TGTGCCAGCAGCTTGGTGATAAGGGGATACGAGCAGTACTTC,CASSLVIRGYEQYF
TRBJ1-1,few,TRBD1,TRBV10-1,TGCGCCAGCAGTCTCGGACAGGGAAGCACTGAAGCTTTCTTT,CASSLGQGSTEAFF
TRBJ2-7,.,TRBD2,TRBV14,TGTGCCAGCAGCCAACAACATAGCGGGAGGAGCTCCTACGAGCAGTACTTC,CASSQQHSGRSSYEQYF
TRBJ2-5,.,TRBD2,TRBV28,TGTGCCAGCAGTTATGGGGGGGGCCAAGAGACCCAGTACTTC,CASSYGGGQETQYF
TRBJ2-5,medium-sized,.,TRBV24-1,TGTGCCACCAGTGAAACGGTTAGGTACCAAGAGACCCAGTACTTC,CATSETVRYQETQYF